This T cell receptor (beta chain) is drawn from a study of human T cells and chemical hapten exposure. General observations from the study: The number of TCRs over 1 in 1000 frequency stayed unchanged after DPC.

Time point here: patch test 2, 6 weeks after DPC sensitization. Treatment reported: therapeutic diphenylcyclopropenone sensitization with weekly scalp DPC. In this sample, this clonotype turned up a few times. Antigen specificity is unknown. MiXCR was run by TCRdb on the RACE reads, yielding one entry per CDR3 protein. Of 360,000 or so distinct CDR3 sequences listed, more than 5% are singletons. Germline CDR1 and CDR2: SGHAT and FQNNGV. The V segment lost 3 bases and the J segment 3 bases; nucleotides outside the gene matches: 9. The length of the CDR3 is 18 residues. This receptor was obtained from a woman aged 18-29 years with alopecia areata. Some clones in this sample may be carry-over from other donors' samples. The source was whole blood, collected in connection with sensitization to the hapten diphenylcyclopropenone (DPC). V is TRBV11-2 and J is TRBJ2-2, with TRBD2 matching 11 bases. CDR3: CASSFRSSGGPDTGELFF. CDR3 coding DNA: TGTGCCAGCAGCTTTCGCTCTAGCGGGGGGCCGGACACCGGGGAGCTGTTTTTT.